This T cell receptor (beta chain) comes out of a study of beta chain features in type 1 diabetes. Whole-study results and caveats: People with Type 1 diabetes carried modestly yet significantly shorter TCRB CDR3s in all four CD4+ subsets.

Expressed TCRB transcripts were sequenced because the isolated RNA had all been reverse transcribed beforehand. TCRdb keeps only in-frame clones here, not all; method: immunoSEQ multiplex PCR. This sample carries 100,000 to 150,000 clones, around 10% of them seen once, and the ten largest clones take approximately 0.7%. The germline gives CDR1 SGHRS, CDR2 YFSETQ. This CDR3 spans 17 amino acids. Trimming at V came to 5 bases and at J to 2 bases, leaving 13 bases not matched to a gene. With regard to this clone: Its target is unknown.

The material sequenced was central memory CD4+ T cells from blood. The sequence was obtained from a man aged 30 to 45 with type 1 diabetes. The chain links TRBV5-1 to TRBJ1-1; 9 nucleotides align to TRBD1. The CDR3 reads CASRQNPGQGTNTEAFF. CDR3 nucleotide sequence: TGCGCCAGCAGACAGAACCCGGGACAGGGAACTAACACTGAAGCTTTCTTT.